The source of this T cell receptor (beta chain) is a study of neurological immune-mediated disorders. This CDR3 region has 16 residues. Trimming shortened V by 6 bases and J by 0 bases, and 15 bases separated the two germline ends. Germline CDR1 reads MNHEY; CDR2 reads SVGAGI. TCRdb reprocessed the 5' RACE reads via MiXCR and lists one record per CDR3 protein. The sample holds about 84,000 distinct CDR3 sequences, around 10% seen once. General study points: None of the CDR3 amino acid sequences of expanded clones recurred across subjects, suggesting private repertoires in all groups.

There are many counts of this clonotype. Antigen unknown. This clonotype was sampled from a man aged 35-49 years in good health. The chain employs TRBV6-5 and TRBJ1-3; D is unclear. Material for sequencing was PBMCs. The CDR3 DNA reads as TGTGCCAGCAGGGAGACCGGACGTAGCTCTGGAAACACCATATATTTT. Translation: CASRETGRSSGNTIYF.